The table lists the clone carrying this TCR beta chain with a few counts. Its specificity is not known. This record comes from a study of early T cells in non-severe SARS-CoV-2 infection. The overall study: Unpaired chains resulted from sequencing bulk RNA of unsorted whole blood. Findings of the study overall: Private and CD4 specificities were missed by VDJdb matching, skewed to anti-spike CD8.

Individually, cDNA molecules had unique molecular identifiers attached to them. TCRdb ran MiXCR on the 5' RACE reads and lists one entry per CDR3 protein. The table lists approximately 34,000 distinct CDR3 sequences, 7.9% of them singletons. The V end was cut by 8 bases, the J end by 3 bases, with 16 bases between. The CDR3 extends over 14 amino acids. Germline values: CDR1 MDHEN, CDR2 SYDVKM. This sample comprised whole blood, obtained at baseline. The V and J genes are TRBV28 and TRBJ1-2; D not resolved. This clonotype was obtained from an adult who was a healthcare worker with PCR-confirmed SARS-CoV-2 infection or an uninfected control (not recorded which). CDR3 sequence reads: CASQVPSLYYGYTF. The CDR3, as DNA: TGTGCCAGCCAAGTTCCGTCCCTCTACTATGGCTACACCTTC.